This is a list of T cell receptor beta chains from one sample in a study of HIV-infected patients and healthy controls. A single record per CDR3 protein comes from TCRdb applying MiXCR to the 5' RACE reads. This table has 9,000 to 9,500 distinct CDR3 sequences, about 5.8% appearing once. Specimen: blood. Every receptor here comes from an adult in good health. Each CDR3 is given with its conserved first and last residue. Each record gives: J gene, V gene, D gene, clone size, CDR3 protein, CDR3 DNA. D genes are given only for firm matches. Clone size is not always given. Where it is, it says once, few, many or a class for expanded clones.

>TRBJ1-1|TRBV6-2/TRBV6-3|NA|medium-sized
CASSHGTQGEAFF
TGTGCCAGCAGTCACGGAACACAGGGTGAAGCTTTCTTT
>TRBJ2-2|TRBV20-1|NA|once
CSARDSRRFYRELFF
TGCAGTGCTAGAGATTCCCGCAGATTCTACCGGGAGCTGTTTTTT
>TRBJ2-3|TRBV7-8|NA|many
CASSLGGIHTDTQYF
TGTGCCAGCAGCTTAGGAGGTATACACACAGATACGCAGTATTTT
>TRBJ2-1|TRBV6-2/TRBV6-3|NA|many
CASSYSGNEQFF
TGTGCCAGCAGTTACAGCGGGAATGAGCAGTTCTTC
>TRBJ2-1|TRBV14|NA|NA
CACGPGAFYNEQFF
TGTGCCTGCGGGCCAGGGGCCTTTTACAATGAGCAGTTCTTC
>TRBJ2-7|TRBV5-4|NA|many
CASSGISYDEQYF
TGTGCCAGCAGCGGTATTAGCTACGACGAGCAGTACTTC
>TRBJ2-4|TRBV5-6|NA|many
CASSRSGRIQYF
TGTGCCAGCAGCCGTTCTGGGCGGATTCAGTACTTC
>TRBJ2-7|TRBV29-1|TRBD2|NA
CSVRLGAGYEQYF
TGCAGCGTTCGACTAGGAGCGGGGTACGAGCAGTACTTC
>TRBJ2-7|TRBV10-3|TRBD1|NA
CAISVGQGAPYEQYF
TGTGCCATCAGTGTTGGACAGGGGGCCCCCTACGAGCAGTACTTC
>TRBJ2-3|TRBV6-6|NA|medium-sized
CASSYSRITLTSVTDTQYF
TGTGCCAGCAGTTACTCGAGGATCACGCTTACCTCGGTCACAGATACGCAGTATTTT
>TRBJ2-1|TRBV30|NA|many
CAYLRQSSYNEQFF
TGTGCCTACCTTCGACAGAGCTCCTACAATGAGCAGTTCTTC
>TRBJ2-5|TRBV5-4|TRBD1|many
CASSWDRQGGETQYF
TGTGCCAGCAGCTGGGACCGACAGGGCGGGGAGACCCAGTACTTC
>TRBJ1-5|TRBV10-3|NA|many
CAISENADQPQHF
TGTGCCATCAGTGAGAATGCTGATCAGCCCCAGCATTTT
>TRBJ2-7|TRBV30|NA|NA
CAWSVLAGLYF
TGTGCCTGGAGTGTCTTGGCGGGGCTGTACTTC
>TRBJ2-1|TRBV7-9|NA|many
CASSLTQSRQFF
TGTGCCAGCAGCTTAACCCAGAGTCGGCAGTTCTTC
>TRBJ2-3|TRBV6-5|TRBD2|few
CASSLAPSGRASDTQYF
TGTGCCAGCAGCCTCGCTCCCAGCGGGAGGGCGTCAGATACGCAGTATTTT
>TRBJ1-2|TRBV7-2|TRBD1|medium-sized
CASSKPGQGSSNYGYTF
TGTGCCAGCAGCAAGCCGGGACAGGGGTCCTCAAACTATGGCTACACCTTC
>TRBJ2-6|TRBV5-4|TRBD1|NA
CASSLGADRTPGANVLTF
TGTGCCAGCAGCTTGGGAGCGGACAGGACCCCTGGGGCCAACGTCCTGACTTTC
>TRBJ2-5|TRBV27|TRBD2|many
CASSLSLASGRPETQYF
TGTGCCAGCAGTTTATCGTTAGCTAGCGGGAGACCAGAGACCCAGTACTTC
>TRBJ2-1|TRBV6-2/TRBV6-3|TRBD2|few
CASSYVKRTRALNEQFF
TGTGCCAGCAGTTACGTGAAGAGGACTAGGGCATTAAATGAGCAGTTCTTC
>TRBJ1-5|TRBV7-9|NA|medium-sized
CASSRTGQPQHF
TGTGCCAGCAGCCGTACAGGTCAGCCCCAGCATTTT
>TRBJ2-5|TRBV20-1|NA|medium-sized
CSARDLRRLQETQYF
TGCAGTGCTAGAGATTTGAGGCGACTGCAAGAGACCCAGTACTTC
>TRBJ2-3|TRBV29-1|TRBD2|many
CSVETGGRTDTQYF
TGCAGCGTTGAAACTGGCGGGAGGACCGATACGCAGTATTTT
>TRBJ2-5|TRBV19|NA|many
CASSTHPHQETQYF
TGTGCCAGTAGTACACATCCTCACCAAGAGACCCAGTACTTC
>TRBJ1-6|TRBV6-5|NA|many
CASSLGRMNSPLHF
TGTGCCAGCAGTTTGGGACGGATGAATTCACCCCTCCACTTT
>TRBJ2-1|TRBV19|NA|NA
CASSIGDIYEQFF
TGTGCCAGTAGTATAGGCGACATCTATGAGCAGTTCTTC
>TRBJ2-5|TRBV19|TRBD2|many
CASSIQAGLRGTQYF
TGTGCCAGTAGTATTCAAGCGGGGCTTCGAGGGACCCAGTACTTC
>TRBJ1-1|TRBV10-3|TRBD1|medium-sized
CAIGSTGTRTFNTEAFF
TGTGCCATCGGATCGACAGGGACGAGGACTTTCAACACTGAAGCTTTCTTT
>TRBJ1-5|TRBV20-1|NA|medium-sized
CSARSQSNQPQHF
TGCAGTGCTAGAAGTCAGTCTAATCAGCCCCAGCATTTT
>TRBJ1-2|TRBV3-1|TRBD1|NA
CASSRGQGGQRF
TGTGCCAGCAGCCGGGGACAGGGAGGTCAACGGTTC
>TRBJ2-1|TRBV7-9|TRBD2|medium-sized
CASSSTEKSSGGKGPVSF
TGTGCCAGCAGCTCTACCGAGAAGTCTAGCGGGGGGAAAGGGCCCGTTAGCTTC
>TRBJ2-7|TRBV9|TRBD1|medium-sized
CASSVRPGGEQYF
TGTGCCAGCAGCGTCCGCCCAGGGGGCGAGCAGTACTTC
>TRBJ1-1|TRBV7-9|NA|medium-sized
CASSRSVKAFF
TGTGCCAGCAGTAGGTCAGTGAAAGCTTTCTTT
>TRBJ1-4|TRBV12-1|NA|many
CASSSKGASEKLFF
TGTGCCAGCAGCTCGAAGGGGGCGAGTGAAAAACTGTTTTTT
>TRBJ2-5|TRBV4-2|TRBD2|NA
CASSSGLAEETQYF
TGTGCCAGCAGCTCAGGACTAGCCGAAGAGACCCAGTACTTC